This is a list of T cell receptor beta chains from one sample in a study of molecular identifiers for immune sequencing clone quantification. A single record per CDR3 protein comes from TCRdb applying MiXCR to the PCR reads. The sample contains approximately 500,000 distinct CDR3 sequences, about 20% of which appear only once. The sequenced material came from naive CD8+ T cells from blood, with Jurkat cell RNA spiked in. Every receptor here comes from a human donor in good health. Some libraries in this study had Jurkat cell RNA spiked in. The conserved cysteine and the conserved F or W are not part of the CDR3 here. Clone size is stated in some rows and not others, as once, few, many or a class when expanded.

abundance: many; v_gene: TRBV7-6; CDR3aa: ASSPGTSGRNWDEQF
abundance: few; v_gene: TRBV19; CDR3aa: ASTISRADQPQH
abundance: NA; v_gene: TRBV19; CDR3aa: ASSYTVGTGGSGELF
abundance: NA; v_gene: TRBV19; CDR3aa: ASSMFQGGQPRH
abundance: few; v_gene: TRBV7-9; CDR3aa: ASSLVGHNYGYT
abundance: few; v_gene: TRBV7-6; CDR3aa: ASSELAGKYNEQF
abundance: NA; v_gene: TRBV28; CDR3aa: ASSPRLASYNEQF
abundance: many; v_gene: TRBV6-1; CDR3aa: ASSDRPISSYEQY
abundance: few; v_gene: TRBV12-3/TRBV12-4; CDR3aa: ASSLGPAEAF
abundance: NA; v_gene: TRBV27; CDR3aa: ASSLLPPRSAGDWNIQY
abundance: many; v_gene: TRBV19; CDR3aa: ASSPGQAPSYEQY
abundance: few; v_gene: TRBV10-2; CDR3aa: ASRADLFTDFT
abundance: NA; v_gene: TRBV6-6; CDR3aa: ASSRRTAETQY
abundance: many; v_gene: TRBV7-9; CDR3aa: ASSTQDYEQY
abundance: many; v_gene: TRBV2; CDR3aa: ASSEAEGRGYQPQH
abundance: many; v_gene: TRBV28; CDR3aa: ASSPAGDYEQY
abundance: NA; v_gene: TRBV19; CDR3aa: ASSIGTGGIDQETQY
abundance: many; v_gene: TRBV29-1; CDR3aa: SVRGTGAYEQY
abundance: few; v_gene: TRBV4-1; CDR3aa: ASSQGWGSNYGYT
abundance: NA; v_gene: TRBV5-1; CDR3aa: ASSTDREVGNQPQH
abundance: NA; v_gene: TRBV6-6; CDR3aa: ASSYSLQGEGTQY
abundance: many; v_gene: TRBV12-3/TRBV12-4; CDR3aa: ASRRVGQAVPGANVLT
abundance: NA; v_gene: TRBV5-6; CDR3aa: ASSFGFPESNQPQH